A selection of T cell receptor beta chains follows, all from one sample in a study of metastatic and nonmetastatic thyroid tumors. TCRdb re-clonotyped the PCR reads via MiXCR. This table holds tens of thousands of clones, 36% found once. The sequenced sample was blood. Source of these receptors: a male donor with papillary thyroid cancer or a benign thyroid nodule (not recorded which). Some clones in this sample may be carry-over from other donors' samples. Both conserved end residues are part of each CDR3. A D gene is named only where the DNA matches it firmly. Size tells how often a clone was seen (once, few, many) or the class of an expanded clone, and some rows leave it out.

size	J	V	D	CDR3	DNA
.	TRBJ1-2	TRBV6-5	.	CASSHVYGYTF	TGTGCCAGCAGTCACGTGTATGGCTACACCTTC
many	TRBJ2-3	TRBV27	.	CASSEGRTDTQYF	TGTGCCAGCAGTGAAGGCCGCACAGATACGCAGTATTTT
.	TRBJ2-1	TRBV20-1	TRBD2	CSALGLAGVYEQFF	TGCAGTGCCTTGGGACTAGCGGGAGTGTACGAGCAGTTCTTC
few	TRBJ1-6	TRBV10-3	.	CAISESSTGHSETLHF	TGTGCCATCAGTGAGTCCTCGACGGGCCACTCGGAAACCCTCCACTTT
.	TRBJ2-3	TRBV3-1	.	CASSPRGDTQYF	TGTGCCAGCAGCCCGAGGGGGGATACGCAGTATTTT
many	TRBJ2-6	TRBV2	.	CASSGSGANVLTF	TGTGCCAGCAGTGGGTCAGGGGCCAACGTCCTGACTTTC
once	TRBJ1-2	TRBV11-2	.	CASSLEASGGSYGYTF	TGTGCCAGCAGCTTAGAGGCTTCGGGGGGTAGCTATGGCTACACCTTC
once	TRBJ2-7	TRBV5-1	.	CASSLSNYEQYF	TGCGCCAGCAGCTTGTCGAACTACGAGCAGTACTTC
few	TRBJ2-7	TRBV5-1	TRBD2	CASSLISGSYEQYF	TGCGCCAGCAGCTTGATCAGCGGGAGCTACGAGCAGTACTTC
many	TRBJ2-5	TRBV28	TRBD2	CASNSGGPRLAGAEETQYF	TGTGCCAGCAACTCCGGGGGGCCCCGACTAGCGGGAGCCGAAGAGACCCAGTACTTC
.	TRBJ1-1	TRBV7-2	.	CASSFQTVYSEAFF	TGTGCCAGCAGCTTTCAGACAGTTTATTCTGAAGCTTTCTTT
many	TRBJ1-2	TRBV6-1	.	CASSDRLGDGYTF	TGTGCCAGCAGTGACAGGTTAGGGGATGGCTACACCTTC
once	TRBJ2-3	TRBV11-3	.	CASSSQGTSTDTQYF	TGTGCCAGCAGTTCGCAGGGGACTAGCACAGATACGCAGTATTTT
few	TRBJ2-7	TRBV27	TRBD2	CASSLTSGIHEQYF	TGTGCCAGCAGTTTGACTAGCGGGATCCACGAGCAGTACTTC
few	TRBJ2-1	TRBV27	.	CASSASMIHNEQFF	TGTGCCAGCAGTGCCTCCATGATCCACAATGAGCAGTTCTTC
.	TRBJ1-6	TRBV4-2	.	CASSQVGTDKNSPLHF	TGTGCCAGCAGCCAAGTCGGGACGGATAAAAATTCACCCCTCCACTTT
medium-sized	TRBJ2-1	TRBV5-1	TRBD2	CASSRGLAGVNEQFF	TGCGCCAGCAGCCGGGGACTAGCGGGAGTCAATGAGCAGTTCTTC
.	TRBJ1-2	TRBV5-1	.	CASSLGVSLYGYTF	TGCGCCAGCAGCTTGGGTGTCAGCTTATATGGCTACACCTTC
.	TRBJ1-1	TRBV18	.	CASSPAGGYTEAFF	TGTGCCAGCTCACCAGCTGGGGGCTACACTGAAGCTTTCTTT
medium-sized	TRBJ1-3	TRBV28	.	CASGNAGTGNTIYF	TGTGCCAGCGGGAACGCGGGAACTGGAAACACCATATATTTT
many	TRBJ2-5	TRBV3-1	.	CASSQQGGGETQYF	TGTGCCAGCAGCCAACAGGGTGGCGGAGAGACCCAGTACTTC
.	TRBJ2-3	TRBV20-1	.	CSASGGRPSRTQYF	TGCAGTGCTAGTGGGGGGCGGCCATCTCGGACGCAGTATTTT
.	TRBJ2-1	TRBV6-2/TRBV6-3	.	CASRLTGNNEQFF	TGTGCCAGCAGGCTAACAGGAAACAATGAGCAGTTCTTC
many	TRBJ1-5	TRBV20-1	.	CSASQGTSQPQHF	TGCAGTGCTAGTCAGGGGACGAGTCAGCCCCAGCATTTT
many	TRBJ2-2	TRBV2	.	CASSSDSNTGELFF	TGTGCCAGCAGCTCCGACAGTAACACCGGGGAGCTGTTTTTT
many	TRBJ2-2	TRBV29-1	.	CSVVRNTGELFF	TGCAGCGTTGTTAGGAACACCGGGGAGCTGTTTTTT
.	TRBJ2-7	TRBV12-5	TRBD2	CASGLPGQKTSGLSYEQYF	TGTGCTAGTGGTTTGCCGGGACAGAAGACTAGCGGGCTCTCCTACGAGCAGTACTTC
.	TRBJ2-7	TRBV11-1	.	CASSLESRPALYEQYF	TGTGCCAGCAGCTTAGAATCTCGGCCAGCACTCTACGAGCAGTACTTC
many	TRBJ2-3	TRBV11-1	TRBD2	CASSLLAGDGDTQYF	TGTGCCAGCAGCTTACTAGCGGGAGATGGAGATACGCAGTATTTT
medium-sized	TRBJ2-1	TRBV7-3	.	CASSLNHDEQFF	TGTGCCAGCAGCTTAAATCATGATGAGCAGTTCTTC
many	TRBJ1-2	TRBV10-3	TRBD1	CATGQEGGYGYTF	TGTGCCACAGGACAGGAAGGTGGCTATGGCTACACCTTC
.	TRBJ2-7	TRBV30	.	CAWSPILGEQHF	TGTGCCTGGAGTCCAATCCTCGGAGAGCAGCACTTC
.	TRBJ2-1	TRBV4-1	TRBD2	CASSQDWSGGYNEQFF	TGCGCCAGCAGCCAAGATTGGAGCGGGGGGTACAATGAGCAGTTCTTC
few	TRBJ2-7	TRBV19	TRBD1	CASSLGQGNYEQYF	TGTGCCAGTAGTCTGGGACAGGGGAACTACGAGCAGTACTTC
.	TRBJ2-1	TRBV15	TRBD2	CATGTGTSVFAGDEQFF	TGTGCCACCGGGACCGGGACTAGCGTTTTTGCCGGGGATGAGCAGTTCTTC
.	TRBJ2-1	TRBV5-1	TRBD1	CASSLTGGGSNEQFF	TGCGCCAGCAGTCTTACAGGGGGCGGAAGCAATGAGCAGTTCTTC
many	TRBJ2-3	TRBV30	.	CAWGKSTDTQYF	TGTGCCTGGGGAAAATCGACAGATACGCAGTATTTT
.	TRBJ2-7	TRBV18	TRBD1	CASSPGQGTYEQYF	TGTGCCAGCTCACCGGGACAGGGGACCTACGAGCAGTACTTC
few	TRBJ2-7	TRBV6-1	.	CASRALLRPSYEQYF	TGTGCCAGCAGAGCCCTCCTCCGCCCCTCCTACGAGCAGTACTTC
.	TRBJ2-3	TRBV6-5	TRBD2	CASSYEGTSGGVTDTQYF	TGTGCCAGCAGTTACGAAGGAACTAGCGGGGGCGTCACAGATACGCAGTATTTT
medium-sized	TRBJ1-1	TRBV29-1	.	CSVTASNTEAFF	TGCAGCGTGACAGCGTCGAACACTGAAGCTTTCTTT
few	TRBJ1-1	TRBV7-9	.	CASSPPDTEAFF	TGTGCCAGCAGCCCTCCGGACACTGAAGCTTTCTTT
many	TRBJ2-1	TRBV28	TRBD1	CASSKLWDSSTLAHEQFF	TGTGCCAGCAGTAAGCTCTGGGACAGCTCCACCCTCGCCCATGAGCAGTTCTTC
.	TRBJ2-7	TRBV29-1	.	CSVQIWAGSYEQYF	TGCAGCGTTCAGATTTGGGCAGGCTCCTACGAGCAGTACTTC
many	TRBJ2-1	TRBV12-5	TRBD2	CASGLGLLSGGGEQFF	TGTGCTAGTGGTTTGGGTCTCTTATCTGGGGGAGGGGAGCAGTTCTTC
.	TRBJ2-7	TRBV20-1	TRBD2	CSAILQRGGPYEQYF	TGCAGTGCTATTCTTCAGCGGGGGGGCCCCTACGAGCAGTACTTC
.	TRBJ1-5	TRBV28	TRBD1	CASRGTDNTPQHF	TGTGCCAGCAGGGGGACAGACAATACGCCCCAGCATTTT
.	TRBJ2-7	TRBV20-1	TRBD2	CSASSGTSDVYEQYF	TGCAGTGCTAGTTCAGGGACTAGCGACGTCTACGAGCAGTACTTC
medium-sized	TRBJ2-2	TRBV20-1	.	CSARRGGMNTGELFF	TGCAGTGCTAGAAGAGGGGGGATGAACACCGGGGAGCTGTTTTTT
medium-sized	TRBJ1-1	TRBV6-4	TRBD1	CASSDTDRGTEAFF	TGTGCCAGCAGTGATACAGACAGGGGCACTGAAGCTTTCTTT